This is a list of T cell receptor beta chains from one sample in a study of T cell responses to AZD1222 COVID-19 vaccine. Data came from immunoSEQ multiplex PCR; TCRdb stores just in-frame clones and leaves some out. Found here are almost 65,000 clones, 84% of them singletons; the top ten hold 7.3%. The starting material was peripheral blood, obtained on day 0 of AZD1222 vaccination. The receptors here all came from an adult in good health. Each CDR3 is given with its conserved first and last residue. Fields, in order: V gene, J gene, D gene, clone size, CDR3 length, CDR3 protein, CDR3 DNA. The D gene is left open where the match is weak. Only some rows state a clone size, as once, few, many or a class for expanded clones.

V: TRBV19; J: TRBJ1-2; D: TRBD1; size: .; length: 15; CDR3: CASRDRVIGNYGYTF; DNA: TGTGCCAGTCGGGACAGGGTGATTGGGAACTATGGCTACACCTTC
V: TRBV19; J: TRBJ1-2; D: TRBD1; size: .; length: 14; CDR3: CASSKGQGDYGYTF; DNA: TGTGCCAGTAGTAAGGGACAGGGGGACTATGGCTACACCTTC
V: TRBV5-1; J: TRBJ1-1; D: TRBD1; size: few; length: 15; CDR3: CASTDRTGFSPESFF; DNA: TGCGCCAGCACGGACCGGACAGGGTTCTCCCCTGAAAGCTTCTTT
V: TRBV5-4; J: TRBJ2-3; D: TRBD2; size: .; length: 17; CDR3: CASSPLAGPTSTDTQYF; DNA: TGTGCCAGCAGCCCGCTAGCGGGGCCGACCTCCACAGATACGCAGTATTTT
V: TRBV24-1; J: TRBJ2-1; D: .; size: .; length: 14; CDR3: CATSDGGGVHEQFF; DNA: TGTGCCACCAGTGATGGGGGTGGGGTCCATGAGCAGTTCTTC
V: TRBV12-5; J: TRBJ2-1; D: .; size: .; length: 12; CDR3: CASGFQSGEQFF; DNA: TGTGCTAGTGGTTTTCAATCGGGCGAGCAGTTCTTC
V: TRBV29-1; J: TRBJ2-1; D: TRBD2; size: .; length: 16; CDR3: CSVVAGALSSYNEQFF; DNA: TGCAGCGTTGTAGCGGGGGCCCTCAGCTCCTACAATGAGCAGTTCTTC
V: TRBV5-4; J: TRBJ2-7; D: TRBD1; size: once; length: 14; CDR3: CASSLVGTGKGQYF; DNA: TGTGCCAGCAGCTTGGTGGGGACAGGGAAGGGGCAGTACTTC
V: TRBV19; J: TRBJ2-7; D: .; size: .; length: 12; CDR3: CATSRGSYEQYF; DNA: TGTGCTACCTCCCGGGGGAGCTACGAGCAGTACTTC
V: TRBV5-1; J: TRBJ1-3; D: .; size: .; length: 15; CDR3: CASSLVGASGNTIYF; DNA: TGCGCCAGCAGCTTGGTGGGGGCCTCTGGAAACACCATATATTTT
V: TRBV4-1; J: TRBJ1-5; D: TRBD1; size: .; length: 16; CDR3: CASSHNTQGAGQPQHF; DNA: TGCGCCAGCAGCCACAACACACAGGGGGCTGGTCAGCCCCAGCATTTT
V: TRBV6-4; J: TRBJ2-6; D: TRBD2; size: .; length: 17; CDR3: CASSVAGGLDGANVLTF; DNA: TGTGCCAGCAGTGTAGCGGGGGGCCTTGATGGGGCCAACGTCCTGACTTTC
V: TRBV18; J: TRBJ1-4; D: .; size: .; length: 17; CDR3: CASSITGDTTTNEKLFF; DNA: TGTGCCAGCTCCATTACCGGAGACACCACAACTAATGAAAAACTGTTTTTT
V: TRBV2; J: TRBJ1-1; D: .; size: .; length: 14; CDR3: CASNPQGSNTEAFF; DNA: TGTGCCAGCAATCCACAGGGTTCGAACACTGAAGCTTTCTTT
V: TRBV7-6; J: TRBJ1-1; D: TRBD1; size: .; length: 14; CDR3: CASSLGQGATEAFF; DNA: TGTGCCAGCAGCTTAGGTCAGGGGGCCACTGAAGCTTTCTTT
V: TRBV19; J: TRBJ1-1; D: .; size: .; length: 11; CDR3: CASSVGTEAFF; DNA: TGTGCCAGTAGTGTGGGAACTGAAGCTTTCTTT
V: TRBV21-1; J: TRBJ2-7; D: .; size: .; length: 15; CDR3: CASSKSPGQAYEQYF; DNA: TGTGCCAGCAGCAAATCACCGGGTCAGGCCTACGAGCAGTACTTC
V: TRBV5-1; J: TRBJ1-1; D: .; size: .; length: 13; CDR3: CASARGSNTEAFF; DNA: TGCGCCAGCGCGAGAGGGAGCAACACTGAAGCTTTCTTT
V: TRBV7-2; J: TRBJ1-1; D: .; size: .; length: 13; CDR3: CASSSYRNTEAFF; DNA: TGTGCCAGCAGCAGTTACAGAAACACTGAAGCTTTCTTT
V: TRBV24-1; J: TRBJ2-7; D: TRBD1; size: .; length: 14; CDR3: CATSDSGQGIGQYF; DNA: TGTGCCACCAGTGATTCGGGACAGGGGATTGGGCAGTACTTC
V: TRBV6-5; J: TRBJ1-6; D: .; size: .; length: 15; CDR3: CASSYGTRYNSPLHF; DNA: TGTGCCAGCAGTTACGGGACACGATATAATTCACCCCTCCACTTT
V: TRBV6-5; J: TRBJ1-5; D: .; size: .; length: 14; CDR3: CASSYTHSNQPQHF; DNA: TGTGCCAGCAGTTATACCCATAGCAATCAGCCCCAGCATTTT
V: TRBV4-2; J: TRBJ2-1; D: TRBD2; size: .; length: 15; CDR3: CASSQVAGFGNEQFF; DNA: TGTGCCAGCAGCCAAGTAGCGGGGTTTGGCAATGAGCAGTTCTTC
V: TRBV21-1; J: TRBJ2-2; D: .; size: .; length: 16; CDR3: CASSSSTGKDTGELFF; DNA: TGTGCCAGCAGCTCTTCGACAGGGAAGGACACCGGGGAGCTGTTTTTT
V: TRBV4-1; J: TRBJ2-7; D: .; size: few; length: 11; CDR3: CASSQDVEQYF; DNA: TGCGCCAGCAGCCAAGACGTTGAGCAGTACTTC
V: TRBV19; J: TRBJ1-4; D: .; size: .; length: 14; CDR3: CASSFSWENGELFF; DNA: TGTGCCAGTAGTTTCTCGTGGGAAAACGGTGAACTGTTTTTT
V: TRBV13; J: TRBJ2-7; D: TRBD1; size: .; length: 15; CDR3: CASRGSGTGPYEQYF; DNA: TGTGCCAGCAGGGGGTCCGGGACAGGGCCCTACGAGCAGTACTTC
V: TRBV27; J: TRBJ2-3; D: TRBD2; size: once; length: 16; CDR3: CASSAILAGGADTQYF; DNA: TGTGCCAGCAGTGCTATCTTGGCGGGGGGTGCTGATACGCAGTATTTT
V: TRBV5-1; J: TRBJ1-4; D: TRBD1; size: .; length: 14; CDR3: CASSFQGAGEKLFF; DNA: TGCGCCAGCAGCTTCCAGGGGGCGGGTGAAAAACTGTTTTTT
V: TRBV25-1; J: TRBJ2-7; D: .; size: .; length: 11; CDR3: CASRIGYEQYF; DNA: TGTGCCAGCAGGATCGGCTACGAGCAGTACTTC
V: TRBV2; J: TRBJ2-2; D: .; size: few; length: 14; CDR3: CASMVGDWAGELFF; DNA: TGTGCCAGCATGGTGGGTGATTGGGCCGGGGAGCTGTTTTTT
V: TRBV6-4; J: TRBJ2-1; D: .; size: once; length: 12; CDR3: CASSDSRGPQFF; DNA: TGTGCCAGCAGTGACTCGCGGGGTCCGCAGTTCTTC
V: TRBV12-5; J: TRBJ1-6; D: .; size: .; length: 18; CDR3: CASGLVLGLGSYNSPLHF; DNA: TGTGCTAGTGGTTTGGTACTCGGGTTAGGGTCCTATAATTCACCCCTCCACTTT
V: TRBV7-6; J: TRBJ1-3; D: .; size: .; length: 14; CDR3: CASSLTGLGNTIYF; DNA: TGTGCCAGCAGCCTGACAGGCCTGGGAAACACCATATATTTT
V: TRBV27; J: TRBJ1-6; D: .; size: few; length: 15; CDR3: CASSPRGLRNSPLHF; DNA: TGTGCCAGCAGTCCCAGGGGTCTTCGTAATTCACCCCTCCACTTT
V: TRBV29-1; J: TRBJ2-1; D: .; size: .; length: 13; CDR3: CSVEEIGKNEQFF; DNA: TGCAGCGTTGAAGAAATAGGGAAAAATGAGCAGTTCTTC
V: TRBV28; J: TRBJ1-2; D: .; size: .; length: 13; CDR3: CASSFEEIYGYTF; DNA: TGTGCCAGCAGTTTCGAGGAAATCTATGGCTACACCTTC
V: TRBV14; J: TRBJ2-7; D: TRBD2; size: .; length: 14; CDR3: CASSHGGGSYEQYF; DNA: TGTGCCAGCAGCCATGGCGGGGGGTCATACGAGCAGTACTTC
V: TRBV28; J: TRBJ2-5; D: TRBD1; size: .; length: 13; CDR3: CATLTGARETQYF; DNA: TGTGCCACCTTGACAGGGGCCCGGGAGACCCAGTACTTC
V: TRBV2; J: TRBJ1-1; D: .; size: .; length: 12; CDR3: CASTNGQPEAFF; DNA: TGTGCCAGCACCAACGGACAGCCAGAAGCTTTCTTT
V: TRBV28; J: TRBJ2-4; D: TRBD1; size: once; length: 14; CDR3: CASSLPADRESHYF; DNA: TGTGCCAGCAGTTTACCCGCGGACAGGGAATCCCATTACTTC
V: TRBV30; J: TRBJ2-1; D: .; size: .; length: 13; CDR3: CAWSVSGGGEQFF; DNA: TGTGCCTGGAGTGTATCGGGGGGCGGTGAGCAGTTCTTC
V: TRBV19; J: TRBJ2-7; D: .; size: .; length: 12; CDR3: CASSTDPGEQYF; DNA: TGTGCCAGTAGTACGGACCCGGGCGAGCAGTACTTC
V: TRBV29-1; J: TRBJ1-3; D: TRBD1; size: once; length: 13; CDR3: CSAAGGPGNTIYF; DNA: TGCAGCGCTGCAGGGGGCCCTGGAAACACCATATATTTT